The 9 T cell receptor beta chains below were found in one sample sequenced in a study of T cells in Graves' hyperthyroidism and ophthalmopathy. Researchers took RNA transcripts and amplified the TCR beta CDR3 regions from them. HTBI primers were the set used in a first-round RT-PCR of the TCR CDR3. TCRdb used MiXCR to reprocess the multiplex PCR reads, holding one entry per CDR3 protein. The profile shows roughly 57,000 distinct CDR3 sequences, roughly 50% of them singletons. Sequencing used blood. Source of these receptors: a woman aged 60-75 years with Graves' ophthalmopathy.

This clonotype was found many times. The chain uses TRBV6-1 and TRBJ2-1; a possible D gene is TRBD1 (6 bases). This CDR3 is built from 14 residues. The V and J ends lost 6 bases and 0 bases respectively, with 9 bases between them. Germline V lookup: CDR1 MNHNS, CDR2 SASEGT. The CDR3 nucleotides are TGTGCCAGCAGCCCCAGGGGCTCCTACAATGAGCAGTTCTTC. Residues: CASSPRGSYNEQFF.

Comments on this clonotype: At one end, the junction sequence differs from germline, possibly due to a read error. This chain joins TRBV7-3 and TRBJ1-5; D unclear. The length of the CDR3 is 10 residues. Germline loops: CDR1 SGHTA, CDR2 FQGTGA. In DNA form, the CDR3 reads TGTGCCAGCAGCTTAGGGCCAGGAGATTTT. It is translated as CASSLGPGDF.

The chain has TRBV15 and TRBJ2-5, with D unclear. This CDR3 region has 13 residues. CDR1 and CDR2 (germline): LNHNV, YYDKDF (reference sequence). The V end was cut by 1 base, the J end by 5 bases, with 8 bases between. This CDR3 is CATSRALGETQYF. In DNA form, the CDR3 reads TGTGCCACCAGCAGAGCTCTCGGGGAGACCCAGTACTTC.

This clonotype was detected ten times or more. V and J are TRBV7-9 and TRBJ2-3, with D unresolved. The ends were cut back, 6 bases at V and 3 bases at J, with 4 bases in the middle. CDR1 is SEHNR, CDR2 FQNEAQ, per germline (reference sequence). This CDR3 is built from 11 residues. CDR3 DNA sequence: TGTGCCAGCAGGAAGACAGATACGCAGTATTTT. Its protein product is CASRKTDTQYF.

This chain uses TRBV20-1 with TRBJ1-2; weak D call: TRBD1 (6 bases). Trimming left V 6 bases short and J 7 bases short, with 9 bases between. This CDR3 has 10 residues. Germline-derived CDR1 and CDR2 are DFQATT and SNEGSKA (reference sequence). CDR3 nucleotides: TGCAGTGCCAGGGGAGTTGGCTACACCTTC. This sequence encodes CSARGVGYTF.

The CDR3 DNA sequence: TGTGCCAGCAGCTTAGGGGACTATGGCTACACCTTC. Residues: CASSLGDYGYTF. This chain joins TRBV13 and TRBJ1-2; D unresolved. The V and J ends lost 0 bases and 3 bases respectively, with 2 bases between them. The CDR3 length is 12 residues. CDR1 is PRHDT, CDR2 FYEKMQ, per germline (reference sequence). Based on the CDR3 plus reference TRBV13 and TRBJ1-2, the full variable domain is AAGVIQSPRHLIKEKRETATLKCYPIPRHDTVYWYQQGPGQDPQFLISFYEKMQSDKGSIPDRFSAQQFSDYHSELNMSSLELGDSALYFCASSLGDYGYTFGSGTRLTVV.

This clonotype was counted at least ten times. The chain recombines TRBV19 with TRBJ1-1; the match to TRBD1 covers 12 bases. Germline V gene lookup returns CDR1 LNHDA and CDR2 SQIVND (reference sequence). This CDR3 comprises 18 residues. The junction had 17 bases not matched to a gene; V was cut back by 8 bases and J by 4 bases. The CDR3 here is CASLSNRDRGRGGTEAFF. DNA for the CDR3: TGTGCCAGTTTATCCAACCGGGACAGGGGGCGAGGTGGCACTGAAGCTTTCTTT.

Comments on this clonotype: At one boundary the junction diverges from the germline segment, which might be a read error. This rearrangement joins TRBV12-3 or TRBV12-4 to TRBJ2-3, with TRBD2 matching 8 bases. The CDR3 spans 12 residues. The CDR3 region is CASSWTGGGPVF. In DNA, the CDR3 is TGTGCCAGCAGCTGGACGGGAGGGGGGCCCGTTTTT.

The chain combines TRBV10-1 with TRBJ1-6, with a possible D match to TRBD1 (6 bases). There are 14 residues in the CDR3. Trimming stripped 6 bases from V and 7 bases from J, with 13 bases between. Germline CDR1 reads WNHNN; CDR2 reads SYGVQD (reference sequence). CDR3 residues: CASSQEGENSPLHF. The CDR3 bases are TGCGCCAGCAGCCAGGAGGGGGAAAATTCACCCCTCCACTTT.